This TCR beta chain was obtained from a study of cytomegalovirus exposure and HLA in healthy donors. Overall study context: Early release data held 80 million to 100 million unique TCRs from HLA-typed donors. Study-wide points: In an earlier analysis, in roughly 600 donors, most V segments appeared productive either ~87% or ~30% of the time. Researchers reported from a later analysis that most CMV-associated TCR beta chains appeared HLA-restricted. A later examination showed that TCR association rates differed by HLA locus, with DRB1 most and HLA-C fewest.

A word on this clone: The antigen is not known.

The study ran its PCR with 60 Vbeta and 13 Jbeta primers. The repertoire was sequenced with immunoSEQ multiplex PCR; TCRdb's copy has only in-frame clones and lacks some. The data show 100,000 to 150,000 clones, with under 85% seen just once and 4.2% held by the top ten. The germline V and J ends were trimmed by 1 base and 5 bases, with 15 bases remaining between them. CDR3 length: 15 amino acids. Germline loops: CDR1 SGHRS, CDR2 YFSETQ. The chain is built from TRBV5-1 and TRBJ2-5, with D perhaps TRBD2 (6 bases). The clonotype originates from a male donor in good health and CMV-seropositive. The sample consisted of PBMCs. The CDR3 coding sequence is TGCGCCAGCAGCTTGCGGAGGGCGCCCCAGGAGACCCAGTACTTC. Translated, it gives CASSLRRAPQETQYF.